The T cell receptor beta chain under discussion was sequenced for a study of CD8 T cells in ankylosing spondylitis. Trimming took off 11 bases at V and 8 bases at J, with 9 bases between the two ends. The germline CDR1 and CDR2 sequences are SEHNR and FQNEAQ (reference sequence). The CDR3 runs 10 residues. Overall study findings and caveats: Seven or eight highly homologous variants made up a TCR beta motif, and this motif appeared characteristic of ankylosing spondylitis blood. Reportedly, significant enrichment of disease-linked clones occurred in matched ankylosing spondylitis synovial fluid.

This clonotype was found many times. Its antigen is not identified. TCRdb re-analysed the 5' RACE reads in MiXCR, keeping a single row per CDR3 protein. The sample holds 160,000 or so distinct CDR3 sequences; roughly 10% are singletons and the top ten take over 13%. The clonotype originates from a female donor with ankylosing spondylitis or in good health (not recorded which). This rearrangement joins TRBV7-9 to TRBJ1-4; unclear D gene. The sequencing sample was made of blood, either unsorted or a sorted T cell fraction (not recorded which). The CDR3 DNA sequence: TGTGCCTCGTCGGGGGAAAAACTGTTTTTT. Amino acids: CASSGEKLFF.